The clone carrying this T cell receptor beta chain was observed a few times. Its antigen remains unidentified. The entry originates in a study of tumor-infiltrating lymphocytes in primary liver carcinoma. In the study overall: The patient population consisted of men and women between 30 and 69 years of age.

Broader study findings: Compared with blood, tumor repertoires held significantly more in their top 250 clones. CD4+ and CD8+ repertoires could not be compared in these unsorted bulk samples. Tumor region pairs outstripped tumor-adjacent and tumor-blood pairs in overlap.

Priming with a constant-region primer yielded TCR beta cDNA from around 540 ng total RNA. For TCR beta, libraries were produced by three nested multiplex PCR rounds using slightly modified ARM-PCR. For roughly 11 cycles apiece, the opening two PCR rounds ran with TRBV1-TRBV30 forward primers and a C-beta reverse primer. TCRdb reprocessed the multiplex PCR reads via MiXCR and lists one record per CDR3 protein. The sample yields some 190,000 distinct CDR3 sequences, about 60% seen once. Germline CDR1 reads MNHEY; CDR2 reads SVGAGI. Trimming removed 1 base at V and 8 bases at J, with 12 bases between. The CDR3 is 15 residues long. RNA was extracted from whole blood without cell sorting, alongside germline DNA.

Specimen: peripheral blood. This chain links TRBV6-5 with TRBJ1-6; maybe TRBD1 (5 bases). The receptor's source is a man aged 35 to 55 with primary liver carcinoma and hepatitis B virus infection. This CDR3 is CASSYFREGDSPLHF. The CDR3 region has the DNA TGTGCCAGCAGTTACTTTCGGGAAGGGGATTCACCCCTCCACTTT.